The table lists the clone carrying this TCR beta chain with a few counts. Measured with immunoSEQ multiplex PCR; TCRdb has only the in-frame clones, and not every one. Seen here are a few hundred thousand clones, approximately 90% observed once, and the top ten hold approximately 5%. This record belongs to a study of blood T cell repertoires in COVID-19. As for the study in general: The United States, Italy and Spain supplied acute and convalescent COVID-19 samples. In each case, the material was cDNA or gDNA derived from T cells, B-cell-depleted T cells, or PBMCs.

Participants were placed into cohorts based on the clinical history they reported. Cohort 3 recovered donors had two negative PCRs, clearance, or symptom resolution. Germline V lookup: CDR1 MNHEY, CDR2 SMNVEV (reference sequence). This CDR3 spans 16 amino acids. V lost 3 bases and J 0 bases, leaving 13 bases between the germline ends. The sample taken for sequencing was PBMCs or T cells enriched from blood (not recorded which). The chain is built from TRBV27 and TRBJ2-3, with a possible D match to TRBD2 (5 bases). The sequence derives from a woman in her twenties or thirties who had recovered from COVID-19. CDR3 sequence: CASSFFAGGSTDTQYF. Written as DNA, the CDR3 is TGTGCCAGCAGTTTTTTTGCGGGCGGCAGCACAGATACGCAGTATTTT.